Sequencing of this T cell receptor beta chain was carried out in a study of T cells in Graves' hyperthyroidism and ophthalmopathy. Between the trimmed V and J ends, which lost 5 bases and 5 bases, there was a span of 15 bases. The CDR3 totals 14 residues. CDR1 is SGHVS and CDR2 is FQNEAQ in the germline V gene. Researchers amplified the TCR beta CDR3 regions from RNA transcripts. Initially, a first-round RT-PCR of the TCR CDR3 employed the HTBI primer set. TCRdb re-derived calls from the multiplex PCR reads in MiXCR, one entry per CDR3 protein. Here the sample spans around 300,000 distinct CDR3 sequences, 22% being singletons. The sample holds a few counts of this clonotype. Its specificity is unknown. Regarding the study as a whole: In simple terms, a model built on 13 V-J features told ophthalmopathy apart from stable hyperthyroidism. Most thyroid clonotypes expanded above 0.001 appeared in blood too.

Sequenced material: blood. This chain uses TRBV7-8 with TRBJ2-5; D gene unclear. This TCR derives from a man aged 30-40 years with Graves' ophthalmopathy. CDR3 nucleotides: TGTGCCAGCAGCCTTCGTGTGGGGTGGGAGACCCAGTACTTC. Amino acids: CASSLRVGWETQYF.